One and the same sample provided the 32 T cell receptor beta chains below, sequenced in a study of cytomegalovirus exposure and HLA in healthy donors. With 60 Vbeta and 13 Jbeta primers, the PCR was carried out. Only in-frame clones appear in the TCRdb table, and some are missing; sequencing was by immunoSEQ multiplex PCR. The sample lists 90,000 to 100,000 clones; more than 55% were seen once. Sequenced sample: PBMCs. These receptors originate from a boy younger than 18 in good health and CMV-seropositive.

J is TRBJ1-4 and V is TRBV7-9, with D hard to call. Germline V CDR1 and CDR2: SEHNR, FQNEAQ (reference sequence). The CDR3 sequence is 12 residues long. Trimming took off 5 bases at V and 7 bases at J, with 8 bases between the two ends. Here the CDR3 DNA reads TGTGCCAGCAGCCTAATCGGTGAAAAACTGTTTTTT. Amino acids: CASSLIGEKLFF.

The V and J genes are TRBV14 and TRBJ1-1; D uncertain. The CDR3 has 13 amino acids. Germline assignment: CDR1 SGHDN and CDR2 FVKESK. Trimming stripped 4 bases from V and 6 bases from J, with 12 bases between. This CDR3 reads CASSLRGPSEAFF. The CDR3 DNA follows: TGTGCCAGCAGCCTACGGGGTCCTTCTGAAGCTTTCTTT.

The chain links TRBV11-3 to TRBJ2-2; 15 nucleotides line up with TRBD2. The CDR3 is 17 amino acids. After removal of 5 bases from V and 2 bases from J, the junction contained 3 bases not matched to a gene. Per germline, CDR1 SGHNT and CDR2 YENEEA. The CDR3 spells CASSRTSGGANTGELFF. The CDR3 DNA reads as TGTGCCAGCAGCCGGACTAGCGGGGGGGCCAACACCGGGGAGCTGTTTTTT.

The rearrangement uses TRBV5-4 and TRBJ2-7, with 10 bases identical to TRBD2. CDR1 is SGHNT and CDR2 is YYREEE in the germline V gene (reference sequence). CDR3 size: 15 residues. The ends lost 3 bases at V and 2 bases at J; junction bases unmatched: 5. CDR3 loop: CASSSLAGATYEQYF. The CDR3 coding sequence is TGTGCCAGCAGCTCGCTAGCGGGGGCCACCTACGAGCAGTACTTC.

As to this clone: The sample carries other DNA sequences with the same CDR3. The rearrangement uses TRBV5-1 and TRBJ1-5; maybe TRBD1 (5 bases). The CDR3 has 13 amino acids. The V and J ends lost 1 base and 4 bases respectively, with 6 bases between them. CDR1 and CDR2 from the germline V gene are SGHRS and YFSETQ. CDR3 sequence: CASSLSGNQPQHF. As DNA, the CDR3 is TGCGCCAGCAGCTTGTCAGGGAATCAGCCCCAGCATTTT.

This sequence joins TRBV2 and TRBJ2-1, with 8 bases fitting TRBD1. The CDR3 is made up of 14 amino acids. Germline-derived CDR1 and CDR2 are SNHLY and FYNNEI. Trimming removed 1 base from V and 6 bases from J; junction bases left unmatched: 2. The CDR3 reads CASSEGTGLNEQFF. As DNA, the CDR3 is TGTGCCAGCAGTGAAGGGACAGGGCTCAATGAGCAGTTCTTC. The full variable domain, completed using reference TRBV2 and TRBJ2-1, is EPEVTQTPSHQVTQMGQEVILRCVPISNHLYFYWYRQILGQKVEFLVSFYNNEISEKSEIFDDQFSVERPDGSNFTLKIRSTKLEDSAMYFCASSEGTGLNEQFFGPGTRLTVL.

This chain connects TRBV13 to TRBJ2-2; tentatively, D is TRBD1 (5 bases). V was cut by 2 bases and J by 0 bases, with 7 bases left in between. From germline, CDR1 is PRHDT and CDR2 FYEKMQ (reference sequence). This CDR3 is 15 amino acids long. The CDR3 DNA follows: TGTGCCAGCAGCTTAAGACAGTCGAACACCGGGGAGCTGTTTTTT. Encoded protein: CASSLRQSNTGELFF.

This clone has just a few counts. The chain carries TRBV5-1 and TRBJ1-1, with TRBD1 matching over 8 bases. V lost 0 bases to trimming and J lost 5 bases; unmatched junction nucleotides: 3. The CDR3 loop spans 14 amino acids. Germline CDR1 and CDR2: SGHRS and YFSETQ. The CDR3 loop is CASSLGQGPTEAFF. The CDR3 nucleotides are TGCGCCAGCAGCTTGGGACAGGGGCCGACTGAAGCTTTCTTT.

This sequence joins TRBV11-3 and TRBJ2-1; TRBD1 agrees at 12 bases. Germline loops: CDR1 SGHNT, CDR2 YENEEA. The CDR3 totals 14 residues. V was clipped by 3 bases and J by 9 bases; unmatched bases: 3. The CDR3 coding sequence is TGTGCCAGCAGCTTGGGACAGGGGGCACGTGAGCAGTTCTTC. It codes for CASSLGQGAREQFF.

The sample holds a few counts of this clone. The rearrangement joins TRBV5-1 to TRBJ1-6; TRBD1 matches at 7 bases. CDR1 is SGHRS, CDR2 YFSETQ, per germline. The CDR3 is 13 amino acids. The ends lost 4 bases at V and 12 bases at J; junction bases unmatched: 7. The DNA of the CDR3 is TGCGCCAGCAGCGAGAGACAGGGCTTACCCCTCCACTTT. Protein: CASSERQGLPLHF.

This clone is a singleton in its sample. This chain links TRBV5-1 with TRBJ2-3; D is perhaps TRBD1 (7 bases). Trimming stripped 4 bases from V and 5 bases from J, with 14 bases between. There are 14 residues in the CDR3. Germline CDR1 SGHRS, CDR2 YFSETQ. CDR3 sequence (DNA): TGCGCCAGCAGCGGGGGCCAGGGGGGAGATACGCAGTATTTT. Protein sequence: CASSGGQGGDTQYF.

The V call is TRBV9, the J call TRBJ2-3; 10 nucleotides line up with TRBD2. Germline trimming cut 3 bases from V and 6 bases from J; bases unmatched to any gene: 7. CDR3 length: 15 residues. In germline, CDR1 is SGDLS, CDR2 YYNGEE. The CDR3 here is CASSATGTSADTQYF. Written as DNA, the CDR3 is TGTGCCAGCAGCGCGACCGGGACTAGCGCTGATACGCAGTATTTT.

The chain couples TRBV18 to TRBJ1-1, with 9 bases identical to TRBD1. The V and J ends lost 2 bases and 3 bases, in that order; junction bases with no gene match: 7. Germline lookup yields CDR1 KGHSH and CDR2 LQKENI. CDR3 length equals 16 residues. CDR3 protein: CASSPSDRGGDTEAFF. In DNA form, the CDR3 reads TGTGCCAGCTCACCATCCGACAGGGGGGGAGACACTGAAGCTTTCTTT.

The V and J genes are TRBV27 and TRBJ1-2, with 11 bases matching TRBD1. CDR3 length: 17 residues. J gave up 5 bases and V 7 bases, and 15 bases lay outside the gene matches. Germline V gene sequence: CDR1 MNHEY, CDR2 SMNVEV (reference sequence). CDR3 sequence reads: CASKRGTGGSPFYGYTF. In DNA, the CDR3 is TGTGCCAGCAAAAGGGGGACAGGGGGATCCCCATTTTATGGCTACACCTTC.

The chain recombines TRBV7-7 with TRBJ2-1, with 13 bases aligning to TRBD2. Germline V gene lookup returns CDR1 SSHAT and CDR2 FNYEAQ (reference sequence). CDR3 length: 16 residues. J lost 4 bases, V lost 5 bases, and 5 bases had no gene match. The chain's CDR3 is CASSTRLAGGYNEQFF. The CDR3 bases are TGTGCCAGCAGCACCCGACTAGCGGGGGGTTACAATGAGCAGTTCTTC.

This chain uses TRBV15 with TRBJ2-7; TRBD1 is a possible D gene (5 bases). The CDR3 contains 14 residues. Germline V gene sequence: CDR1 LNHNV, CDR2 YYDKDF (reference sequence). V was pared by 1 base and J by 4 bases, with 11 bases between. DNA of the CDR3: TGTGCCACCAGCAGAGGGGCAGGGTTGTACGAGCAGTACTTC. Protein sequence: CATSRGAGLYEQYF.

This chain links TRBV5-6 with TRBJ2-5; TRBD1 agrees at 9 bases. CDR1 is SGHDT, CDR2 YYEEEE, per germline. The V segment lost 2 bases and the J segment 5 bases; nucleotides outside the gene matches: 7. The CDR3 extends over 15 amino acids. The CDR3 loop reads CASSLKQGAGETQYF. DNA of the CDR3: TGTGCCAGCAGCTTAAAACAGGGGGCGGGGGAGACCCAGTACTTC.

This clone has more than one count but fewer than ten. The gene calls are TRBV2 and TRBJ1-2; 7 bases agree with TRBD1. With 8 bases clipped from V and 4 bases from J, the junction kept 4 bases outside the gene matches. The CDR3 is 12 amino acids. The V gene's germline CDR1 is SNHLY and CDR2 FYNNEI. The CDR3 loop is CASLAGGYGYTF. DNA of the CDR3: TGTGCCAGCCTGGCAGGGGGCTATGGCTACACCTTC. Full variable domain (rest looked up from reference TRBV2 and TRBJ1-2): EPEVTQTPSHQVTQMGQEVILRCVPISNHLYFYWYRQILGQKVEFLVSFYNNEISEKSEIFDDQFSVERPDGSNFTLKIRSTKLEDSAMYFCASLAGGYGYTFGSGTRLTVV.

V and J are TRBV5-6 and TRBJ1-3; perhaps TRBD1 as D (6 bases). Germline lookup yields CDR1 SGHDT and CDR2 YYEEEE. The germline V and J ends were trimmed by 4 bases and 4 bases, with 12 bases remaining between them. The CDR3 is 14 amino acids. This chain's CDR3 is CASSEGGGGNTIYF. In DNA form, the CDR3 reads TGTGCCAGCAGCGAGGGGGGGGGCGGAAACACCATATATTTT.

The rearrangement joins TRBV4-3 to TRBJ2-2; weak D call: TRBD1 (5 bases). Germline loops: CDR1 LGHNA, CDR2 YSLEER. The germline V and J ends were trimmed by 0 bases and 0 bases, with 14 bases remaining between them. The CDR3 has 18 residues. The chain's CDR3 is CASSQEVVSGPNTGELFF. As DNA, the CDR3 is TGCGCCAGCAGCCAAGAAGTGGTGTCAGGGCCGAACACCGGGGAGCTGTTTTTT.

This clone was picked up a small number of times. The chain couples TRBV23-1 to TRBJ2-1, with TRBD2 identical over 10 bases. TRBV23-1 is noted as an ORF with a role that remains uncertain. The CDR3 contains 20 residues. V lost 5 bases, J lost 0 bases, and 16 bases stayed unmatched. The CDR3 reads CASSTPGSGGRGSSYNEQFF. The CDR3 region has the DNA TGCGCCAGCAGTACGCCGGGTAGCGGGGGGAGAGGTAGCTCCTACAATGAGCAGTTCTTC.

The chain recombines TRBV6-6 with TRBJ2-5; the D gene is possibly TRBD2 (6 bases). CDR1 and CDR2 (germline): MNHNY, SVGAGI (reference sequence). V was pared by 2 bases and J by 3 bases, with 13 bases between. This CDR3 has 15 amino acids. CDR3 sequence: CASSYSGLAKETQYF. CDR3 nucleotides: TGTGCCAGCAGTTACAGTGGGCTAGCGAAAGAGACCCAGTACTTC.

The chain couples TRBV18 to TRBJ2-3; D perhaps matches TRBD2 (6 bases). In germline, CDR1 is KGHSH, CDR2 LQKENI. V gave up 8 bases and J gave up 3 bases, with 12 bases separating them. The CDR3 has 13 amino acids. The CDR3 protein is CASQNGGTDTQYF. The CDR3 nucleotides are TGTGCCAGCCAGAATGGGGGGACAGATACGCAGTATTTT.

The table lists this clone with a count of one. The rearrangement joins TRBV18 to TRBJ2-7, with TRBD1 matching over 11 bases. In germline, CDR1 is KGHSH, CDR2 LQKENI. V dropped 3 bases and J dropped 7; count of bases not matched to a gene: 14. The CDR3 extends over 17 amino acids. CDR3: CASSPLPYGQGAREQYF. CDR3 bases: TGTGCCAGCTCACCTCTACCATACGGACAGGGGGCGCGGGAGCAGTACTTC.

CDR3 residues: CASRLGGSNYGYTF. The CDR3 nucleotides read TGTGCCAGCAGACTGGGGGGTTCTAACTATGGCTACACCTTC. This chain connects TRBV6-5 to TRBJ1-2, with D possibly matching TRBD1 (5 bases). The germline V gene has CDR1 MNHEY and CDR2 SVGAGI. This CDR3 contains 14 residues. V lost 6 bases, J lost 0 bases, and 11 bases lay in between.

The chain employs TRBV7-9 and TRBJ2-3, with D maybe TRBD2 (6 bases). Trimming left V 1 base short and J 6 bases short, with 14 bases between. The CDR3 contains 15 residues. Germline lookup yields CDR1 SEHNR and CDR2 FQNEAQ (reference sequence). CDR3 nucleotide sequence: TGTGCCAGCAGCTTAGTTACGGGAGTGGGTGATACGCAGTATTTT. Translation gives CASSLVTGVGDTQYF.

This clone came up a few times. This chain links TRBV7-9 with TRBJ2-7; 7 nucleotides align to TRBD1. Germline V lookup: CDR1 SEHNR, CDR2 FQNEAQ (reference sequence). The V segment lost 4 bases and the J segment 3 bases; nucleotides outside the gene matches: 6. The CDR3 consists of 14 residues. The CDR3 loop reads CASSSDRVDYEQYF. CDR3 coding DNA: TGTGCCAGCAGCTCAGACAGGGTGGACTACGAGCAGTACTTC.

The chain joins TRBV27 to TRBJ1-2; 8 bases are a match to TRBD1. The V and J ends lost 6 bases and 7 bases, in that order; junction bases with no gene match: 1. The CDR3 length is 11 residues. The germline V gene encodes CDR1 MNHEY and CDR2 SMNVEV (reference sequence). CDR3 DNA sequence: TGTGCCAGCAGGGACAGGGCTGGCTACACCTTC. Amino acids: CASRDRAGYTF.

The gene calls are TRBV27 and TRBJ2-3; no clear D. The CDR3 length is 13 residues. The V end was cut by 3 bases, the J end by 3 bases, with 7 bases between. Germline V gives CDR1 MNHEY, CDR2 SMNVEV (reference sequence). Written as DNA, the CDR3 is TGTGCCAGCAGTTTTCGAGGAACAGATACGCAGTATTTT. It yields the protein CASSFRGTDTQYF.

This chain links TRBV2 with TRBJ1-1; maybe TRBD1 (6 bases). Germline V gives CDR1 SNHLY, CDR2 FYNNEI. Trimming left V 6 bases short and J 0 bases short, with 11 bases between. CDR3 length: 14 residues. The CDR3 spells CASSRTDMNTEAFF. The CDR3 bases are TGTGCCAGCAGCAGGACAGACATGAACACTGAAGCTTTCTTT.

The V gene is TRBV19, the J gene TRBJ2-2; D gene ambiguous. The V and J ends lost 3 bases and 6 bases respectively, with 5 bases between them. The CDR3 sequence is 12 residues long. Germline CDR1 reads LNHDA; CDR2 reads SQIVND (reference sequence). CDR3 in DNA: TGTGCCAGTAGTATCGTCTCCGGGGAGCTGTTTTTT. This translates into CASSIVSGELFF.

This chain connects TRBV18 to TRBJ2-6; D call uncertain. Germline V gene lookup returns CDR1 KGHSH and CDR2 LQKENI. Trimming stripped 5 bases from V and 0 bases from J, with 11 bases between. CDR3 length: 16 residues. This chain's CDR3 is CASSEIIDSGANVLTF. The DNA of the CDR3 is TGTGCCAGCTCAGAGATAATTGACTCTGGGGCCAACGTCCTGACTTTC.